The source of this TCR beta chain is a study of blood T cells in healthy people across ages. This clonotype was detected ten times or more. One junction end disagrees with the germline gene, perhaps due to a read error. A second roughly 6 to 11 cycle PCR used barcoded and J-beta primers. Every sample produced at least 2.5 million CDR3-containing paired-end reads. TCRdb redid the calling of the 5' RACE reads with MiXCR, one entry per CDR3 protein. The sample lists approximately 1.5 million distinct CDR3 sequences, roughly a third occurring once. Researchers isolated at least 7 million PBMCs per sample. The CDR3 runs 15 residues. Germline V gives CDR1 SGHRS, CDR2 YFSETQ.

Sequencing was carried out using blood. The clonotype was recovered from a woman aged 30 to 39 in good health. The chain joins TRBV5-1 to TRBJ2-6, with a possible D match to TRBD1 (6 bases). The CDR3 loop is CASSFTGSGANVLTF. The DNA for the CDR3 is TGTGCCAGCAGCTTTACAGGGTCCGGGGCCAACGTCCTGACTTTC.